This paragraph reports one T cell receptor beta chain. The sample comes from a study of T cell changes during pregnancy in multiple sclerosis. CDR1 and CDR2 from the germline V gene are LGHNA and YNFKEQ. V shed 1 base and J 0 bases; nucleotides not matched to a gene: 11. This CDR3 region has 19 residues. Only in-frame clones appear in the TCRdb table, and some are missing; sequencing was by immunoSEQ multiplex PCR. This sample has about 50,000 clones, with just over 90% found just once. Here the sequenced sample was CD4+ T cells from peripheral blood mononuclear cells, taken before pregnancy. The receptor was isolated from a female donor with multiple sclerosis, enrolled in a pregnancy study. The chain links TRBV4-2 to TRBJ2-3; 9 nucleotides line up with TRBD2. The CDR3 nucleotides read TGTGCCAGCAGCCAAGCGGGAGGCGGGAGGGCCCTAAGCACAGATACGCAGTATTTT. It specifies CASSQAGGGRALSTDTQYF.